The clone carrying this T cell receptor beta chain appeared many times. This entry belongs to a study of human T cells and chemical hapten exposure. Time point given: patch test 1, 2 weeks after DPC sensitization. Treatment of the sample: therapeutic diphenylcyclopropenone sensitization with weekly scalp DPC. Germline V gene lookup returns CDR1 DFQATT and CDR2 SNEGSKA (reference sequence). V was pared by 5 bases and J by 3 bases, with 9 bases of the junction left unmatched. The CDR3 contains 14 residues. TCRdb re-called the RACE reads through MiXCR, storing one row per CDR3 protein. The sample contains 300,000 to 450,000 distinct CDR3 sequences, roughly 5% of which appear only once.

This TCR derives from a woman aged 50 to 65 with alopecia areata. Some clones in this sample may be carry-over from other donors' samples. The sample was whole blood, taken in connection with sensitization to the hapten diphenylcyclopropenone (DPC). The genes are TRBV20-1 and TRBJ1-2, with 7 bases aligning to TRBD1. The chain's CDR3 is CSALTGAADYGYTF. The CDR3 region has the DNA TGCAGTGCTCTTACAGGGGCGGCTGACTATGGCTACACCTTC.